Shown below are 27 T cell receptor beta chains from a single sample sequenced in a study of T cells after yellow fever vaccination. TCRdb re-derived calls from the 5' RACE reads in MiXCR, one entry per CDR3 protein. The table lists some 670,000 distinct CDR3 sequences, about 12% of them singletons. This specimen was PBMCs, taken on the day of the yellow fever booster vaccination. The receptors come from a man aged 25 to 45 who received the YFV17D yellow fever vaccine.

This clonotype was counted only a few times. The junction departs from germline at one end; a sequencing error may be responsible. In nucleotides, the CDR3 is TGTGCCAGCAACAAGTCTCCCCAGGACACCCGGGAGCTGTTTTTT. It codes for CASNKSPQDTRELFF. The chain links TRBV9 to TRBJ2-2; possibly TRBD1 for D (5 bases). The CDR3 runs 15 residues. Germline values: CDR1 SGDLS, CDR2 YYNGEE.

This rearrangement joins TRBV11-3 to TRBJ2-1; D gene unclear. The V end lost 5 bases, the J end lost 11 bases, and 13 bases lay between the germline ends. CDR1 and CDR2 from the germline V gene are SGHNT and YENEEA. This CDR3 contains 12 residues. CDR3 region: CASSPLVWKQFF. The CDR3 DNA reads TGTGCCAGCAGCCCCCTCGTTTGGAAGCAGTTCTTC.

This chain uses TRBV15 with TRBJ2-1, with TRBD2 matching over 8 bases. The ends lost 2 bases at V and 6 bases at J; junction bases unmatched: 9. Germline V gives CDR1 LNHNV, CDR2 YYDKDF (reference sequence). There are 16 residues in the CDR3. The CDR3: CATSRPLPGTSNEQFF. For the CDR3, the DNA is TGTGCCACCAGCAGACCCCTACCCGGGACTAGCAATGAGCAGTTCTTC. The variable domain in full, with the rest retrieved from reference TRBV15 and TRBJ2-1, is DAMVIQNPRYQVTQFGKPVTLSCSQTLNHNVMYWYQQKSSQAPKLLFHYYDKDFNNEADTPDNFQSRRPNTSFCFLDIRSPGLGDTAMYLCATSRPLPGTSNEQFFGPGTRLTVL.

This clonotype was found many times. This chain connects TRBV5-1 to TRBJ2-1; 11 bases line up with TRBD2. The CDR3 runs to 15 residues. Germline CDR1 and CDR2: SGHRS and YFSETQ. J lost 5 bases, V lost 5 bases, and 6 bases had no gene match. CDR3 residues: CASRLTSGSHNEQFF. The CDR3 region has the DNA TGCGCCAGCAGACTCACTAGCGGGAGCCACAATGAGCAGTTCTTC.

The rearrangement links TRBV21-1 to TRBJ2-6. TRBV21-1 is annotated as a pseudogene. This CDR3 is built from 17 residues. DNA of the CDR3: TGTGCCAGCAGCATAGACAGACTGAGCTCTGGGGCCAACGTCCTGACTTTC. The encoded protein is CASSIDRLSSGANVLTF.

This clonotype was seen only a few times. The chain couples TRBV20-1 to TRBJ2-7; no definite D call. CDR1 and CDR2 from the germline V gene are DFQATT and SNEGSKA (reference sequence). The CDR3 runs 11 residues. With 5 bases removed from V and 3 bases from J, the gap between germline ends came to 8 bases. The CDR3: CSASPRYEQYF. CDR3 DNA: TGCAGTGCTTCGCCCCGCTACGAGCAGTACTTC.

This clonotype appeared a few times. This chain joins TRBV20-1 and TRBJ1-1; D gene ambiguous. Germline assignment: CDR1 DFQATT and CDR2 SNEGSKA (reference sequence). V dropped 3 bases and J dropped 5 bases, with 4 bases sitting between them. The CDR3 runs to 10 residues. The CDR3 DNA is TGCAGTGCTAGCCTGACTGAAGCTTTCTTT. Its protein is CSASLTEAFF.

The rearrangement links TRBV20-1 to TRBJ2-3, with D possibly TRBD2 on 5 matching bases. Germline V CDR1 and CDR2: DFQATT, SNEGSKA (reference sequence). The CDR3 length is 12 residues. V lost 5 bases and J 10 bases, leaving 16 bases between the germline ends. CDR3 coding DNA: TGCAGTGCTCTCTCAAGGGAGCCCTCGCAGTATTTT. This sequence encodes CSALSREPSQYF.

The sample holds many counts of this clonotype. The chain couples TRBV20-1 to TRBJ2-1; TRBD1 is a possible D gene (5 bases). Germline V gene data show CDR1 as DFQATT and CDR2 as SNEGSKA (reference sequence). This CDR3 has 12 residues. The ends were cut back, 3 bases at V and 10 bases at J, with 13 bases in the middle. The CDR3: CSASPIGHEQFF. The CDR3 DNA follows: TGCAGTGCTAGCCCTATTGGACACGAGCAGTTCTTC.

This clonotype was observed a few times. This rearrangement joins TRBV6-1 to TRBJ2-5; 7 bases map to TRBD2. Germline lookup yields CDR1 MNHNS and CDR2 SASEGT. V gave up 8 bases and J gave up 5 bases; unmatched junction bases: 8. The CDR3 loop spans 13 amino acids. Here the CDR3 reads CASRQAGRETQYF. Written as DNA, the CDR3 is TGTGCCAGCCGGCAAGCGGGAAGGGAGACCCAGTACTTC.

This clonotype was seen a handful of times. The chain joins TRBV6-2 or TRBV6-3 to TRBJ2-3; TRBD2 might be the D (6 bases). The CDR3 has 11 amino acids. Germline CDR1 and CDR2: MNHEY and SVGEGT. Trimming took off 8 bases at V and 6 bases at J, with 9 bases between the two ends. CDR3: CASQRADTQYF. The CDR3 nucleotides read TGTGCCAGCCAGCGGGCGGATACGCAGTATTTT.

The V gene is TRBV20-1, the J gene TRBJ2-3; weak D call: TRBD2 (6 bases). The CDR3 is 14 amino acids. CDR1 is DFQATT, CDR2 SNEGSKA, per germline (reference sequence). Trimming took 4 bases from V and 1 from J, leaving 12 bases between them. CDR3 loop: CSAMEGRGTDTQYF. The CDR3 nucleotides read TGCAGTGCTATGGAGGGCCGAGGCACAGATACGCAGTATTTT.

This chain links TRBV27 with TRBJ1-6; 7 bases fit TRBD1. The length of the CDR3 is 16 residues. Germline assignment: CDR1 MNHEY and CDR2 SMNVEV (reference sequence). Unmatched junction bases numbered 6, after V lost 0 bases and J lost 7 bases. CDR3 DNA: TGTGCCAGCAGTTTATCGAAGGGACAGTTCAATTCACCCCTCCACTTT. Translation: CASSLSKGQFNSPLHF.

This clonotype was found a few times. The chain links TRBV29-1 to TRBJ2-3; TRBD2 might be the D (6 bases). The CDR3 covers 14 residues. Germline assignment: CDR1 SQVTM and CDR2 ANQGSEA. The CDR3 DNA is TGCCGCGCCACCGGGGACTCTAGCACAGATACGCAGTATTTT. Its protein is CRATGDSSTDTQYF.

The chain uses TRBV20-1 and TRBJ2-1; 9 bases map to TRBD2. Trimming took 1 base from V and 8 from J; bases not matched to a gene: 9. The CDR3 consists of 15 residues. Germline lookup yields CDR1 DFQATT and CDR2 SNEGSKA (reference sequence). The CDR3 nucleotides read TGCAGTGCTAGAGTTCCTAGCGGGATAGTAGATGAGCAGTTCTTC. As protein: CSARVPSGIVDEQFF.

This clonotype came up a few times. This chain links TRBV6-2 or TRBV6-3 with TRBJ2-7; 11 nucleotides match TRBD2. CDR1 MNHEY and CDR2 SVGEGT come from the germline V gene. This CDR3 is built from 15 residues. The V segment lost 5 bases and the J segment 4 bases; nucleotides outside the gene matches: 7. The CDR3 DNA is TGTGCCAGCAGTCTCCTGGGACTAGCGGAATACGAGCAGTACTTC. Amino acids: CASSLLGLAEYEQYF.

This clonotype was picked up a small number of times. The CDR3 region has the DNA TGTGCCAGCAGCTGGACCTCGGGGATCTCTGGGGCCAACGTCCTGACTTTC. Its protein product is CASSWTSGISGANVLTF. This chain joins TRBV7-9 and TRBJ2-6, with D maybe TRBD2 (5 bases). In germline, CDR1 is SEHNR, CDR2 FQNEAQ (reference sequence). Trimming removed 4 bases at V and 0 bases at J, with 13 bases between. The CDR3 has 17 amino acids.

This clonotype was seen more than once but under ten times. The rearrangement uses TRBV29-1 and TRBJ2-7; D is tentatively TRBD1 or TRBD2 (5 bases each). The CDR3 has 11 amino acids. Trimming removed 6 bases at V and 5 bases at J, with 11 bases between. CDR1 is SQVTM and CDR2 is ANQGSEA in the germline V gene. CDR3 residues: CSVDWGNEQYF. CDR3 nucleotide sequence: TGCAGCGTCGACTGGGGGAACGAGCAGTACTTC.

This clonotype was counted between two and nine times. This chain uses TRBV7-3 with TRBJ2-3, with 8 nucleotides matching TRBD2. The CDR3 runs to 15 residues. V shed 3 bases, J shed 6 bases, and the junction held 8 bases outside the gene matches. Per the germline V gene, CDR1 is SGHTA and CDR2 is FQGTGA. The CDR3: CASSFSAGVGDTQYF. CDR3 DNA sequence: TGTGCCAGCAGCTTCTCAGCGGGAGTCGGGGATACGCAGTATTTT. Full variable domain (rest looked up from reference TRBV7-3 and TRBJ2-3): GAGVSQTPSNKVTEKGKYVELRCDPISGHTALYWYRQSLGQGPEFLIYFQGTGAADDSGLPNDRFFAVRPEGSVSTLKIQRTERGDSAVYLCASSFSAGVGDTQYFGPGTRLTVL.

V usage is TRBV5-4 and J usage is TRBJ2-2; TRBD2 matches 8 bases. CDR1 is SGHNT, CDR2 YYREEE, per germline (reference sequence). CDR3 size: 16 residues. V trimming: 5 bases; J trimming: 5 bases; junction bases outside the gene matches: 11. The CDR3 DNA reads as TGTGCCAGCAGGTCCGGGAGCGGGAGTGAGACCGGGGAGCTGTTTTTT. It encodes CASRSGSGSETGELFF.

This rearrangement joins TRBV6-5 to TRBJ2-3; maybe TRBD2 (5 bases). The CDR3 has 13 residues. Trimming stripped 2 bases from V and 4 bases from J, with 7 bases between. Germline CDR1 MNHEY, CDR2 SVGAGI. Here the CDR3 reads CASSYGSSDTQYF. CDR3 nucleotide sequence: TGTGCCAGCAGTTACGGGAGTTCAGATACGCAGTATTTT.

The rearrangement links TRBV12-5 to TRBJ2-5; possible D gene TRBD1, 6 bases. The CDR3 contains 13 residues. Germline CDR1 LGHNT, CDR2 FRNRAP. V was cut by 7 bases and J by 7 bases, with 16 bases left in between. The CDR3 loop reads CASVNQGRATQYF. The CDR3, as DNA: TGTGCTAGTGTCAATCAGGGGCGGGCGACCCAGTACTTC.

This sequence joins TRBV10-3 and TRBJ2-7; the match to TRBD2 covers 12 bases. The CDR3 totals 15 residues. Per the germline V gene, CDR1 is ENHRY and CDR2 is SYGVKD. Losses at the gene ends were 0 bases for V and 6 bases for J; bases not matched to a gene: 3. In DNA form, the CDR3 reads TGTGCCATCAGTGAGTCTCCACTAGCGGGAGGCGAGCAGTACTTC. This gives the protein CAISESPLAGGEQYF.

Only a few counts were recorded for this clonotype. This rearrangement joins TRBV7-2 to TRBJ2-1, with unresolved D. The CDR3 length is 15 residues. Germline loops: CDR1 SGHTA, CDR2 FQGNSA. V lost 4 bases and J lost 0, with 10 bases in between. The CDR3 is CASSSLLSSYNEQFF. As DNA, the CDR3 is TGTGCCAGCAGCTCCCTACTAAGCTCCTACAATGAGCAGTTCTTC.

This clonotype was observed a few times. The rearrangement joins TRBV30 to TRBJ2-1; D possibly matches TRBD1 or TRBD2 (6 bases each). Germline V gene lookup returns CDR1 GTSNPN and CDR2 SVGIG (reference sequence). The CDR3 covers 14 residues. With 0 bases removed from V and 10 bases from J, the gap between germline ends came to 16 bases. The CDR3 DNA reads as TGTGCCTGGAGTGTGGGCGGGACATTCTACGAGCAGTTCTTC. Residues: CAWSVGGTFYEQFF.

The V gene is TRBV12-3 or TRBV12-4, the J gene TRBJ1-1; tentative D call: TRBD1 (5 bases). With 3 bases removed from V and 3 bases from J, the gap between germline ends came to 8 bases. CDR3 length: 13 amino acids. In DNA, the CDR3 is TGTGCCAGCAGTTTTATGGGGCACACTGAAGCTTTCTTT. Translation gives CASSFMGHTEAFF.

CDR3 coding DNA: TGCGCCAGCAGCGTCCGGGACAGGGGGCTCGGAGCTTTCTTT. It codes for CASSVRDRGLGAFF. The rearrangement joins TRBV5-1 to TRBJ1-1; 12 bases agree with TRBD1. The CDR3 loop spans 14 amino acids. J gave up 10 bases and V 4 bases, and 8 bases lay outside the gene matches. Germline CDR1 SGHRS, CDR2 YFSETQ.